This TCR beta chain was identified in a study of blood T cells in healthy people across ages. A second roughly 7 to 11 cycle PCR used barcoded and J-beta primers. One entry per CDR3 protein, called by TCRdb with MiXCR from the 5' RACE reads. The data contain around 1.5 million distinct CDR3 sequences, roughly 40% of them singletons. Sequences were obtained from blood. This clonotype was sampled from a woman younger than 30 in good health.

The CDR3 DNA is TGTGCCAGCAGCAAAGGGACAGGAGCCTACATCTCTCAGCCCCAGCATTTT. Translated: CASSKGTGAYISQPQHF. This chain links TRBV6-2 or TRBV6-3 with TRBJ1-5, with 8 nucleotides matching TRBD1. The CDR3 covers 17 residues. CDR1 and CDR2 from the germline V gene are MNHEY and SVGEGT. V dropped 6 bases and J dropped 6; count of bases not matched to a gene: 16.